Shown below are 25 T cell receptor beta chains from a single sample sequenced in a study of Graves' ophthalmopathy and Graves' hyperthyroidism. Amplification of TCR beta CDR3 regions used RNA transcripts. The authors performed first-round RT-PCR with HTBI primers and then a second-round multiplex PCR. TCRdb re-derived calls from the multiplex PCR reads in MiXCR, one entry per CDR3 protein. The sample contains about 620,000 distinct CDR3 sequences, about 24% of which appear only once. The sample was peripheral blood. The receptors stem from a woman aged 18-30 years with stable Graves' hyperthyroidism. Some clones in this sample may be carry-over from other donors' samples.

The chain carries TRBV27 and TRBJ1-1, with D possibly TRBD1 on 5 matching bases. CDR3 size: 15 residues. The V and J ends lost 2 bases and 3 bases respectively, with 13 bases between them. Germline loops: CDR1 MNHEY, CDR2 SMNVEV (reference sequence). The CDR3 region is CASSLLGTLDTEAFF. CDR3 DNA: TGTGCCAGCAGTTTACTCGGGACTCTGGACACTGAAGCTTTCTTT.

This clonotype was counted many times. The chain has TRBV27 and TRBJ2-5; 14 bases match TRBD2. The germline V gene has CDR1 MNHEY and CDR2 SMNVEV (reference sequence). The CDR3 sequence is 18 residues long. The ends lost 5 bases at V and 4 bases at J; junction bases unmatched: 12. The CDR3 DNA reads as TGTGCCAGCAGTATCCTAGGGACTAGCGGGAGTGGGGTAGAGACCCAGTACTTC. Protein product: CASSILGTSGSGVETQYF.

The chain uses TRBV28 and TRBJ1-1; 10 positions match TRBD1. Trimming cost V 4 bases and J 0 bases; bases outside gene matches: 5. CDR1 MDHEN and CDR2 SYDVKM come from the germline V gene. CDR3 size: 16 residues. The CDR3 here is CASSSRDRGLNTEAFF. CDR3 sequence (DNA): TGTGCCAGCAGTTCCCGGGACAGGGGTTTGAACACTGAAGCTTTCTTT. Full variable domain (rest looked up from reference TRBV28 and TRBJ1-1): DVKVTQSSRYLVKRTGEKVFLECVQDMDHENMFWYRQDPGLGLRLIYFSYDVKMKEKGDIPEGYSVSREKKERFSLILESASTNQTSMYLCASSSRDRGLNTEAFFGQGTRLTVV.

This clonotype was detected many times. This chain connects TRBV5-6 to TRBJ2-5; 8 bases fit TRBD1. CDR1 and CDR2 from the germline V gene are SGHDT and YYEEEE. V lost 2 bases to trimming and J lost 6 bases; unmatched junction nucleotides: 15. This CDR3 has 17 amino acids. The CDR3 DNA reads TGTGCCAGCAGCTTCCAGGGGGCGTTGGGGCCCGGAAAGACCCAGTACTTC. Its protein is CASSFQGALGPGKTQYF.

This clonotype was counted ten times or more. This sequence joins TRBV28 and TRBJ2-5; a weak D match, TRBD2 (6 bases). CDR3 length: 15 residues. The germline gives CDR1 MDHEN, CDR2 SYDVKM. V dropped 6 bases and J dropped 1 base, with 15 bases sitting between them. Here the CDR3 reads CASSPSVGGQETQYF. The CDR3 nucleotides read TGTGCCAGCAGCCCCAGTGTGGGAGGCCAAGAGACCCAGTACTTC.

This clonotype was found many times. The CDR3 is CASSEGGGYLTF. In DNA form, the CDR3 reads TGTGCCAGCAGTGAAGGAGGAGGGTACCTCACCTTC. The chain joins TRBV6-1 to TRBJ1-2; no reliable D call. From germline, CDR1 is MNHNS and CDR2 SASEGT. This CDR3 is built from 12 residues. V was pared by 1 base and J by 13 bases, with 13 bases between.

The genes are TRBV6-1 and TRBJ2-5; D may match TRBD1 or TRBD2 (5 bases each). Deletions cut 1 base from V and 1 base from J, with 7 bases between. The CDR3 length is 14 residues. CDR1 is MNHNS, CDR2 SASEGT, per germline. CDR3 DNA sequence: TGTGCCAGCAGTGAAGAAGGGACCCAAGAGACCCAGTACTTC. Translating gives CASSEEGTQETQYF.

This clonotype was detected ten times or more. The chain is built from TRBV6-5 and TRBJ1-1, with TRBD1 identical over 11 bases. V trimming: 4 bases; J trimming: 5 bases; junction bases outside the gene matches: 9. Germline V gives CDR1 MNHEY, CDR2 SVGAGI. The CDR3 length is 16 residues. CDR3 in DNA: TGTGCCAGCAGTTCTCGCAGGACAGGGGGCGCGACTGAAGCTTTCTTT. Translated: CASSSRRTGGATEAFF.

On this clonotype: This sequence may be a read error, since a much larger clone differs from it by one base. The genes are TRBV19 and TRBJ1-6; tentatively, D is TRBD1 (6 bases). The CDR3 covers 17 residues. Germline CDR1 is LNHDA and CDR2 is SQIVND (reference sequence). CDR3 sequence (DNA): TGTGCCAGCCATGAAAATCGGGGGCGGACCTATTATTCACCCCTCCACTTT. This encodes CASHENRGRTYYSPLHF.

This clonotype was observed many times. The chain carries TRBV10-1 and TRBJ2-2; TRBD2 aligns across 9 bases. Germline V lookup: CDR1 WNHNN, CDR2 SYGVQD (reference sequence). This CDR3 is built from 15 residues. Unmatched junction bases numbered 4, after V lost 3 bases and J lost 5 bases. As DNA, the CDR3 is TGCGCCAGCAGTGATAGCGGGAGCGTAACCGGGGAGCTGTTTTTT. Protein sequence: CASSDSGSVTGELFF.

This clonotype occurred many times. V and J are TRBV6-1 and TRBJ2-7; 9 nucleotides match TRBD1. CDR3 length: 17 residues. The germline gives CDR1 MNHNS, CDR2 SASEGT. V dropped 6 bases and J dropped 3; count of bases not matched to a gene: 15. The CDR3 DNA reads TGTGCCAGCAGGGAATCACCCGGGACAGGGAAGTTCTACGAGCAGTACTTC. Translating it yields CASRESPGTGKFYEQYF.

J is TRBJ1-5 and V is TRBV10-3, with D perhaps matching TRBD1 (5 bases). V was cut by 10 bases and J by 2 bases, with 18 bases left in between. Germline V CDR1 and CDR2: ENHRY, SYGVKD. The CDR3 totals 15 residues. The CDR3, as DNA: TGTGCCACCATTCCCCAGCAGGGTCGCAATCAGCCCCAGCATTTT. Translating it yields CATIPQQGRNQPQHF.

This rearrangement joins TRBV6-2 or TRBV6-3 to TRBJ2-5; D is possibly TRBD1 or TRBD2 (5 bases each). Germline CDR1 is MNHEY and CDR2 is SVGEGT. V lost 7 bases to trimming and J lost 2 bases, with 11 bases between them. CDR3 length: 13 residues. CDR3 bases: TGTGCCAGCAATCGGGGCGGGCAAGAGACCCAGTACTTC. It translates to CASNRGGQETQYF.

The chain couples TRBV28 to TRBJ1-1; D is perhaps TRBD1 (6 bases). V lost 6 bases and J lost 4, with 21 bases in between. CDR1 MDHEN and CDR2 SYDVKM come from the germline V gene. The CDR3 is 16 amino acids. The CDR3 sequence: CASSRPGAQIGTEAFF. The CDR3 DNA sequence: TGTGCCAGCAGCAGGCCAGGGGCCCAGATTGGCACTGAAGCTTTCTTT. The full variable domain, in which reference TRBV28 and TRBJ1-1 provide the parts outside the CDR3, is DVKVTQSSRYLVKRTGEKVFLECVQDMDHENMFWYRQDPGLGLRLIYFSYDVKMKEKGDIPEGYSVSREKKERFSLILESASTNQTSMYLCASSRPGAQIGTEAFFGQGTRLTVV.

This clonotype was observed a handful of times. The chain carries TRBV3-1 and TRBJ2-5; tentative D call: TRBD2 (7 bases). CDR1 LGHDT and CDR2 YNNKEL come from the germline V gene (reference sequence). Trimming took 7 bases from V and 5 from J, leaving 14 bases between them. The CDR3 covers 13 residues. The CDR3 DNA is TGTGCCAGCACCCGGGGGGCAAAGGAGACCCAGTACTTC. Its translation is CASTRGAKETQYF.

This clonotype was counted a few times. CDR3 sequence (DNA): TGTGCCAGCAGCTCCAAGATGGCCAGGACAGGGGGCTCCTACGAGCAGTACTTC. Its protein is CASSSKMARTGGSYEQYF. The rearrangement joins TRBV3-1 to TRBJ2-7, with 10 bases lining up with TRBD1. Germline CDR1 and CDR2: LGHDT and YNNKEL (reference sequence). There are 18 residues in the CDR3. Germline trimming cut 5 bases from V and 0 bases from J; bases unmatched to any gene: 13.

This clonotype appeared a few times. The rearrangement uses TRBV5-1 and TRBJ1-1; 7 bases are shared with TRBD1. CDR3 length: 15 residues. V lost 0 bases and J lost 1; bases outside the gene matches: 3. Per germline, CDR1 SGHRS and CDR2 YFSETQ. CDR3 sequence (DNA): TGCGCCAGCAGCTTGGAGGGGGCCTGGAACACTGAAGCTTTCTTT. Its protein is CASSLEGAWNTEAFF.

CDR3 in amino acids: CAAQTAYSNQPQHF. In DNA, the CDR3 is TGTGCCGCTCAGACGGCTTATAGCAATCAGCCCCAGCATTTT. The rearrangement joins TRBV30 to TRBJ1-5, with no clear D. The CDR3 has 14 amino acids. Trimming removed 8 bases from V and 0 bases from J, with 14 bases in between. Germline V lookup: CDR1 GTSNPN, CDR2 SVGIG (reference sequence).

Many counts were recorded for this clonotype. V and J are TRBV20-1 and TRBJ2-7; D unclear. V lost 5 bases and J lost 0, with 8 bases in between. Germline CDR1 DFQATT, CDR2 SNEGSKA (reference sequence). CDR3 length: 12 residues. CDR3 loop: CSAPKSSYEQYF. The CDR3 DNA reads TGCAGTGCTCCAAAGAGCTCCTACGAGCAGTACTTC.

V is TRBV5-6 and J is TRBJ1-1; 7 bases map to TRBD1. J gave up 1 base and V 2 bases, and 5 bases lay outside the gene matches. The CDR3 extends over 15 amino acids. Germline CDR1 SGHDT, CDR2 YYEEEE. The CDR3 DNA reads as TGTGCCAGCAGCTTCAAGACAGGGAGGAACACTGAAGCTTTCTTT. Translating gives CASSFKTGRNTEAFF.

The chain combines TRBV6-1 with TRBJ1-2; D not certain. The CDR3 totals 13 residues. V gave up 8 bases and J gave up 2 bases, with 12 bases separating them. Per germline, CDR1 MNHNS and CDR2 SASEGT. In DNA, the CDR3 is TGTGCCAGCGGACGGACGGTAAACTATGGCTACACCTTC. As protein: CASGRTVNYGYTF.

This clonotype was seen many times. This chain uses TRBV24-1 with TRBJ1-1; perhaps TRBD1 as D (5 bases). In germline, CDR1 is KGHDR, CDR2 SFDVKD. The CDR3 contains 14 residues. Trimming cost V 5 bases and J 4 bases, with 13 bases left between them. CDR3 residues: CATSGGVGATEAFF. CDR3 sequence (DNA): TGTGCCACCAGTGGAGGGGTTGGGGCCACTGAAGCTTTCTTT.

V and J are TRBV28 and TRBJ1-5; weak D call: TRBD1 (5 bases). Trimming left V 6 bases short and J 2 bases short, with 14 bases between. Germline CDR1 is MDHEN and CDR2 is SYDVKM. The CDR3 extends over 15 amino acids. The CDR3 nucleotides read TGTGCCAGCAGATCAACAGGTATTGGCAATCAGCCCCAGCATTTT. This gives the protein CASRSTGIGNQPQHF.

This chain's CDR3 is CASSYREGPGENIQYF. The CDR3 DNA follows: TGTGCCAGCAGTTACCGGGAGGGACCGGGGGAAAACATTCAGTACTTC. The chain links TRBV6-2 or TRBV6-3 to TRBJ2-4, with 8 nucleotides matching TRBD2. This CDR3 has 16 amino acids. The germline V gene has CDR1 MNHEY and CDR2 SVGEGT. Losses at the gene ends were 2 bases for V and 5 bases for J; bases not matched to a gene: 8.

This clonotype showed up just a few times. The rearrangement links TRBV6-1 to TRBJ2-2; the match to TRBD2 covers 7 bases. V shed 6 bases, J shed 7 bases, and the junction held 8 bases outside the gene matches. The germline V gene encodes CDR1 MNHNS and CDR2 SASEGT. The CDR3 is 14 amino acids. The chain's CDR3 is CASSIPGRDGELFF. CDR3 nucleotide sequence: TGTGCCAGCAGCATACCAGGGAGGGACGGGGAGCTGTTTTTT.